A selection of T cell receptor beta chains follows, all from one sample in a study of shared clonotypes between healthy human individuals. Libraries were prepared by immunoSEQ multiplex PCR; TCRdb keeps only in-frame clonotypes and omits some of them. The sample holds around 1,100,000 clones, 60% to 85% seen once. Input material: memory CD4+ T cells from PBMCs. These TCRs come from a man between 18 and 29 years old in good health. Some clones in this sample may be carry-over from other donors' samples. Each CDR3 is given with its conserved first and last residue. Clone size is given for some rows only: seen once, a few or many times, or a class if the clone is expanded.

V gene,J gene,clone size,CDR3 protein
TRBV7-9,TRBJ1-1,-,CASSGQGFGSEAFF
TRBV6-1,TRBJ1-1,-,CASSVSGYTEAFF
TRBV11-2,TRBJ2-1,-,CASSPLRLAGGVYNEQFF
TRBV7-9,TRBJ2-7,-,CASRKSGGSYEQYF
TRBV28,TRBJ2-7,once,CASSLLGQTYEQYF
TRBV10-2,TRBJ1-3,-,CASSEGGRGNTIYF
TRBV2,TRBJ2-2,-,CASQASANTGELFF
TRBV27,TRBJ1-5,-,CAALMGIDQPQHF
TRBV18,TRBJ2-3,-,CASSPPYGGSTDTQYF
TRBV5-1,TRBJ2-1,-,CASGTGTGTGNEQFF
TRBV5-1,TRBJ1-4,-,CASKRGTTNEKLFF
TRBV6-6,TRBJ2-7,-,CASSSHDSSYEQYF
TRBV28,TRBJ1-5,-,CASNLLRYQPQHF